Listed here are 13 T cell receptor beta chains from one sample, sequenced in a study of response to subunit inactivated influenza vaccine. TCRdb used MiXCR to reprocess the RT-PCR reads, holding one entry per CDR3 protein. The sample shows a few hundred thousand distinct CDR3 sequences, roughly 15% of them seen only once. The starting material was PBMCs from blood, obtained about 12 days after vaccination. These receptors were collected from a middle-aged man who received an inactivated influenza vaccine.

The table lists this clonotype with a few counts. The rearrangement joins TRBV4-1 to TRBJ2-1; 7 bases line up with TRBD2. The CDR3 spans 14 residues. The V gene's germline CDR1 is MGHRA and CDR2 YSYEKL. Losses at the gene ends were 8 bases for V and 3 bases for J; bases not matched to a gene: 7. In DNA form, the CDR3 reads TGCGCCAGCGGGGTGGGGGGGAGCTACAATGAGCAGTTCTTC. Its protein product is CASGVGGSYNEQFF.

This clonotype was counted ten times or more. The chain uses TRBV28 and TRBJ2-1; D unresolved. V lost 3 bases to trimming and J lost 7 bases, with 1 base between them. Germline V gene lookup returns CDR1 MDHEN and CDR2 SYDVKM. The CDR3 has 10 amino acids. CDR3 nucleotide sequence: TGTGCCAGCAGTTTTAATGAGCAGTTCTTC. It codes for CASSFNEQFF.

This clonotype was seen a few times. CDR3 residues: CASRISNTGELFF. CDR3 coding DNA: TGTGCCAGCCGCATATCGAACACCGGGGAGCTGTTTTTT. J is TRBJ2-2 and V is TRBV6-1; D gene unclear. The CDR3 spans 13 residues. The V gene lost 8 bases and the J gene lost 0 bases, with 7 bases spanning the gap. In germline, CDR1 is MNHNS, CDR2 SASEGT.

The chain has TRBV2 and TRBJ2-3; D perhaps matches TRBD1 (6 bases). The CDR3 length is 14 residues. Per germline, CDR1 SNHLY and CDR2 FYNNEI. V lost 10 bases and J 4 bases, leaving 18 bases between the germline ends. CDR3 loop: CATQSGRGADTQYF. The DNA of the CDR3 is TGTGCCACCCAATCGGGCAGGGGAGCAGATACGCAGTATTTT.

The chain has TRBV6-5 and TRBJ2-2; D is unresolved. Trimming left V 10 bases short and J 3 bases short, with 9 bases between. Germline V lookup: CDR1 MNHEY, CDR2 SVGAGI. The CDR3 loop spans 12 amino acids. The CDR3 nucleotides are TGTGCCACCGGTCGTCACACCGGGGAGCTGTTTTTT. Protein sequence: CATGRHTGELFF.

The chain couples TRBV11-2 to TRBJ2-2; 12 bases are shared with TRBD2. The CDR3 extends over 20 amino acids. The trim removed 1 base at V and 5 bases at J, leaving 14 bases unmatched. Germline loops: CDR1 SGHAT, CDR2 FQNNGV. The CDR3 nucleotides read TGTGCCAGCAGCTTAGTTCGGTTTCCTAGCGGGAGGGCCGCGACCGGGGAGCTGTTTTTT. As protein: CASSLVRFPSGRAATGELFF.

This clonotype turned up a few times. The CDR3 DNA sequence: TGTGCCAGCAGTGTCCGGGGGCGGGAAAACATTCAGTACTTC. This gives the protein CASSVRGRENIQYF. V usage is TRBV2 and J usage is TRBJ2-4; D is tentatively TRBD1 or TRBD2 (6 bases each). The V end lost 4 bases, the J end lost 5 bases, and 12 bases lay between the germline ends. In germline, CDR1 is SNHLY, CDR2 FYNNEI. This CDR3 has 14 residues.

This clonotype occurred a few times. The CDR3 reads CASSLAGTPETQYF. The CDR3 nucleotides are TGTGCCAGCAGCTTAGCAGGGACACCAGAGACCCAGTACTTC. The chain is built from TRBV7-2 and TRBJ2-5; the D gene is possibly TRBD1 (6 bases). Trimming left V 0 bases short and J 4 bases short, with 9 bases between. The germline gives CDR1 SGHTA, CDR2 FQGNSA. This CDR3 contains 14 residues.

CDR3 region: CASSPRLAWGNEQFF. The CDR3 DNA follows: TGTGCCAGCTCACCTAGACTAGCTTGGGGCAATGAGCAGTTCTTC. The chain uses TRBV18 and TRBJ2-1; TRBD2 matches 7 bases. V trimming: 3 bases; J trimming: 6 bases; junction bases outside the gene matches: 8. CDR3 length equals 15 residues. The germline gives CDR1 KGHSH, CDR2 LQKENI.

This clonotype was recorded a few times. The chain has TRBV29-1 and TRBJ2-5; D is undetermined. Germline V gene data show CDR1 as SQVTM and CDR2 as ANQGSEA. Trimming removed 4 bases at V and 4 bases at J, with 7 bases between. CDR3 length equals 11 residues. The CDR3 loop is CSVGFRETQYF. The DNA of the CDR3 is TGCAGCGTTGGGTTTCGAGAGACCCAGTACTTC.

This chain connects TRBV4-3 to TRBJ2-1; no definite D call. The germline V gene encodes CDR1 LGHNA and CDR2 YSLEER. V was trimmed by 0 bases and J by 3 bases, leaving 15 bases between them. This CDR3 contains 17 residues. CDR3 DNA sequence: TGCGCCAGCAGCCAAGACTTCCTGGTAAAGGGCTACAATGAGCAGTTCTTC. It translates to CASSQDFLVKGYNEQFF.

V gene TRBV10-3 combines with J gene TRBJ2-5; 9 bases agree with TRBD1. The V gene's germline CDR1 is ENHRY and CDR2 SYGVKD. CDR3 length equals 15 residues. Trimming cost V 3 bases and J 1 base; bases outside gene matches: 3. The CDR3, as DNA: TGTGCCATCAGTGATGACAGGGGGATCCAAGAGACCCAGTACTTC. It codes for CAISDDRGIQETQYF.

This clonotype appeared a few times. The chain has TRBV9 and TRBJ2-3; D gene ambiguous. The CDR3 has 14 amino acids. V was pared by 0 bases and J by 2 bases, with 7 bases between. CDR1 is SGDLS and CDR2 is YYNGEE in the germline V gene. Here the CDR3 reads CASSVEGITDTQYF. CDR3 DNA sequence: TGTGCCAGCAGCGTAGAGGGCATCACAGATACGCAGTATTTT.